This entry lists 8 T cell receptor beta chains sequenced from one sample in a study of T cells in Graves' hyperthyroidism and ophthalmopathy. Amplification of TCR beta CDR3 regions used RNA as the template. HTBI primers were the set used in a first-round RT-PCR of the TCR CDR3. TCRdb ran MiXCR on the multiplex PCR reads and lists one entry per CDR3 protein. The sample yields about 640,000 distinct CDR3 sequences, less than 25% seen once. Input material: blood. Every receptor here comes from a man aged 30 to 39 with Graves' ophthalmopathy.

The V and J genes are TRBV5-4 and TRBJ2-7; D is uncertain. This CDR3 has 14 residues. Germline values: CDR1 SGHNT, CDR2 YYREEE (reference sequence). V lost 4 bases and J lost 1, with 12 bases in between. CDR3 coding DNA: TGTGCCAGCAGCCTGGACCAAAATTCCTACGAGCAGTACTTC. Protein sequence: CASSLDQNSYEQYF.

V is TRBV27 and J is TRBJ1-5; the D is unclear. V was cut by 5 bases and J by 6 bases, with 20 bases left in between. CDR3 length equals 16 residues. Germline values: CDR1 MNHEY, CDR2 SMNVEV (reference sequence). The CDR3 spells CASSPGGRGHSQPQHF. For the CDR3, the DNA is TGTGCCAGCAGTCCAGGAGGCCGTGGCCACAGTCAGCCCCAGCATTTT.

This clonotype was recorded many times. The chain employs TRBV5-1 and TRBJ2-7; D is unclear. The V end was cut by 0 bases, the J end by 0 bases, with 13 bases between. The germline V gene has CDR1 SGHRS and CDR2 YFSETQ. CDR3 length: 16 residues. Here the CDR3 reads CASSLEAVGSSYEQYF. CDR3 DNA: TGCGCCAGCAGCTTGGAAGCCGTGGGCAGCTCCTACGAGCAGTACTTC.

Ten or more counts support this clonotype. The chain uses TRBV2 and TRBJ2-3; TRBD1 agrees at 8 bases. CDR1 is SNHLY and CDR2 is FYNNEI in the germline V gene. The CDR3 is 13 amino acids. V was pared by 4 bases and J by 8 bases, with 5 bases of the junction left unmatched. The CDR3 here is CASSGDRLVTQYF. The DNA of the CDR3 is TGTGCCAGCAGTGGGGACAGGCTCGTTACGCAGTATTTT. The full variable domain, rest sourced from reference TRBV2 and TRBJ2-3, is EPEVTQTPSHQVTQMGQEVILRCVPISNHLYFYWYRQILGQKVEFLVSFYNNEISEKSEIFDDQFSVERPDGSNFTLKIRSTKLEDSAMYFCASSGDRLVTQYFGPGTRLTVL.

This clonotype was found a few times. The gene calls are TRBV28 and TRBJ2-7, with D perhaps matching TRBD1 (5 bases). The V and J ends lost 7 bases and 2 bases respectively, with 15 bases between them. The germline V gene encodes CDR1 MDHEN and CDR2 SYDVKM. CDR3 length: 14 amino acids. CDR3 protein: CASTPRQLAYEQYF. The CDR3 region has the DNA TGTGCCAGCACCCCAAGACAGCTGGCCTACGAGCAGTACTTC.

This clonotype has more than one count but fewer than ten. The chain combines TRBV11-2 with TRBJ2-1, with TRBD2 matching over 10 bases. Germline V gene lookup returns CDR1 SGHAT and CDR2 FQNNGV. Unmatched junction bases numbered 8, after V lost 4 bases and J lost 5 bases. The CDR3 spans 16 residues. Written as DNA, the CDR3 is TGTGCCAGCAGCTCACATACTAGCGGGGCTGACAATGAGCAGTTCTTC. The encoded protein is CASSSHTSGADNEQFF.

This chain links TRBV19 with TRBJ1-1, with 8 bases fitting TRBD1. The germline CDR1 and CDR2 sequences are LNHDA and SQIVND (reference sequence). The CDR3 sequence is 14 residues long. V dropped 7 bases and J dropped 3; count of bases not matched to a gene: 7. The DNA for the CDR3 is TGTGCCAGTATCTACAGGGGGAGTGACACTGAAGCTTTCTTT. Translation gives CASIYRGSDTEAFF.

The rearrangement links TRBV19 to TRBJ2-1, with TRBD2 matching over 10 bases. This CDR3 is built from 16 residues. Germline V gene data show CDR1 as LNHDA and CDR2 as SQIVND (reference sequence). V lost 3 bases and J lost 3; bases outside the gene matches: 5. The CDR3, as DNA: TGTGCCAGTAGTATCCTAGCGGGAGCATACTACAATGAGCAGTTCTTC. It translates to CASSILAGAYYNEQFF.